The next 9 T cell receptor beta chains were all read from a single sample in a study of shared clonotypes between healthy human individuals. Measured with immunoSEQ multiplex PCR; TCRdb has only the in-frame clones, and not every one. This sample has 1.5 million to 2.5 million clones; 85% to 95% occur once, and the top ten carry 1% to 1.5%. Naive-designated CD8 cells lacked CD45RO, were positively enriched for CCR7, and omitted terminally differentiated effector memory CD45RA+ cells. Sequencing used naive CD8+ T cells sorted from blood. These receptors came from a man between 18 and 29 years old in good health.

As for this clone: Different DNA sequences within this sample yield the same CDR3. Here the CDR3 DNA reads TGTGCCAGCAGCCTCGGGGTTCTGAACACTGAAGCTTTCTTT. Translation: CASSLGVLNTEAFF. V and J are TRBV11-2 and TRBJ1-1; D not resolved. The length of the CDR3 is 14 residues. The germline gives CDR1 SGHAT, CDR2 FQNNGV. V lost 5 bases and J lost 0, with 10 bases in between.

The chain recombines TRBV10-3 with TRBJ1-5; TRBD1 matches 10 bases. CDR1 is ENHRY and CDR2 is SYGVKD in the germline V gene. The CDR3 runs 19 residues. V lost 0 bases to trimming and J lost 4 bases; unmatched junction nucleotides: 12. The CDR3, as DNA: TGTGCCATCAGTGAGTCGGGGACAGGGGACAAAGTTGGAAATCAGCCCCAGCATTTT. Translation: CAISESGTGDKVGNQPQHF.

CDR3 sequence (DNA): TGCGCCAGCAGCCAAGTAACAGACAGCAATGAGCAGTTCTTC. It codes for CASSQVTDSNEQFF. This chain joins TRBV4-1 and TRBJ2-1; D perhaps matches TRBD1 (5 bases). V was pared by 1 base and J by 6 bases, with 10 bases between. Germline V CDR1 and CDR2: MGHRA, YSYEKL. This CDR3 is 14 amino acids long.

Regarding this clone: The same CDR3 can be traced to other DNA sequences in this sample. The chain carries TRBV4-3 and TRBJ2-7; weak D call: TRBD2 (5 bases). The V end lost 1 base, the J end lost 3 bases, and 13 bases lay between the germline ends. CDR1 and CDR2 (germline): LGHNA, YSLEER. This CDR3 has 15 amino acids. CDR3 nucleotides: TGCGCCAGCAGCCAAGGATCGGCGGGCAACTACGAGCAGTACTTC. Translating gives CASSQGSAGNYEQYF.

The gene calls are TRBV7-8 and TRBJ2-1; maybe TRBD2 (6 bases). Germline-derived CDR1 and CDR2 are SGHVS and FQNEAQ. The CDR3 is 17 residues long. The ends were cut back, 5 bases at V and 3 bases at J, with 20 bases in the middle. CDR3 nucleotide sequence: TGTGCCAGCAGCCCCCTTCAAGCGGGTCCCTACTACAATGAGCAGTTCTTC. It specifies CASSPLQAGPYYNEQFF.

This sequence joins TRBV27 and TRBJ1-5, with D tentatively TRBD1 (6 bases). The germline gives CDR1 MNHEY, CDR2 SMNVEV (reference sequence). The CDR3 is made up of 18 amino acids. V was pared by 5 bases and J by 3 bases, with 23 bases between. The CDR3 region is CASSKAIVGGADNQPQHF. The CDR3 DNA reads TGTGCCAGCAGTAAGGCAATTGTGGGGGGCGCGGACAATCAGCCCCAGCATTTT.

This chain uses TRBV19 with TRBJ2-3; 14 bases are a match to TRBD2. Per the germline V gene, CDR1 is LNHDA and CDR2 is SQIVND (reference sequence). The V segment lost 9 bases and the J segment 1 base; nucleotides outside the gene matches: 9. The CDR3 contains 17 residues. For the CDR3, the DNA is TGTGCCAGCTGTGGGACTAGCGGGAGTGTCCGCACAGATACGCAGTATTTT. Protein: CASCGTSGSVRTDTQYF.

Remarks on this clone: Other DNA sequences within the sample encode an identical CDR3. The chain uses TRBV5-1 and TRBJ2-7, with D perhaps matching TRBD1 or TRBD2 (5 bases each). V lost 0 bases and J lost 3, with 10 bases in between. The CDR3 totals 14 residues. Germline V CDR1 and CDR2: SGHRS, YFSETQ. CDR3 in amino acids: CASSLVGGSYEQYF. For the CDR3, the DNA is TGCGCCAGCAGCTTGGTTGGGGGAAGCTACGAGCAGTACTTC.

Written as DNA, the CDR3 is TGTGCCAGCAGTGAAAATATCGGGAACCCCTACGAGCAGTACTTC. It codes for CASSENIGNPYEQYF. The chain couples TRBV2 to TRBJ2-7; D perhaps matches TRBD2 (5 bases). CDR1 SNHLY and CDR2 FYNNEI come from the germline V gene. The CDR3 contains 15 residues. V shed 2 bases and J shed 2 bases, with 13 bases lying between them.